The sequence of this TCR beta chain was determined in a study of shared clonotypes between healthy human individuals. Study as a whole: Every donor yielded three CD4 naive, three CD4 memory, two CD8 naive and one CD8 memory plate. Points from the study as a whole: Having only a few donors restricted how much genetic and exposure-history diversity was captured.

A remark on this clone: Its antigen is as yet unknown.

In the original workflow: Owing to the provision of junction-only sequences devoid of quality scores by immunoSEQ, filtering differed. Repertoires were generated with immunoSEQ multiplex PCR, while TCRdb's copy carries only in-frame clones and drops some. V, J and clone size are taken as reported in that table, and D and trimming were inferred from the DNA itself. The sample has approximately 700,000 clones, more than 70% seen once. A CD45RA+ naive subset and a CD45RA-negative memory subset were split from CD4+ cells. V was cut by 5 bases and J by 6 bases, with 8 bases left in between. The CDR3 is 12 residues long. The germline gives CDR1 MNHNS, CDR2 SASEGT.

The source is a woman aged 25-40 years in good health. What was sequenced was memory CD4+ T cells sorted from blood. Described subset: CD45RA-negative fraction. The chain carries TRBV6-1 and TRBJ1-5, with D maybe TRBD1 (6 bases). CDR3 protein: CASSRGFQPQHF. CDR3 DNA: TGTGCCAGCAGTAGGGGGTTTCAGCCCCAGCATTTT.